This TCR beta chain was captured by sequencing in a study of siplizumab effects on memory and regulatory T cells. In the case of this clone: The antigen remains unidentified.

The table came from immunoSEQ multiplex PCR; TCRdb's copy has only in-frame clones and leaves some out. The sample holds over 100,000 clones; 92% are singletons and the top ten take more than 0.95%. Trimming took off 2 bases at V and 7 bases at J, with 12 bases between the two ends. Germline CDR1 reads SGHTA; CDR2 reads FQGTGA. This CDR3 contains 14 residues. General study findings and limits: A major contribution to the alloresponse seemed to be made by naive T cells, which seemed more diverse than memory cells.

The sample comprised CD4+ T cells sorted from blood. This clonotype was sampled from a human donor in good health. This sequence joins TRBV7-3 and TRBJ2-1; TRBD2 is a possible D gene (6 bases). The chain's CDR3 is CASSLGGVVNEQFF. The DNA for the CDR3 is TGTGCCAGCAGCTTAGGAGGGGTCGTTAATGAGCAGTTCTTC.